The T cell receptor beta chain described here comes from a study of vaccination effects on CD4 cells after COVID-19. Of note for this clone: The antigen is undetermined.

Germline lookup yields CDR1 LGHNT and CDR2 FRNRAP. The V end lost 5 bases, the J end lost 2 bases, and 7 bases lay between the germline ends. This CDR3 has 13 amino acids. TCRdb keeps only in-frame clones here, not all; method: immunoSEQ multiplex PCR. The sample includes tens of thousands of clones, more than 70% of them seen just once. Antigen-specific CD4+ T cell clonotypes were called by their expansion after viral peptide-pool culture in ViraFEST. Subsequent to a culture period of 10 to 11 days, CD4+ T cells were isolated. People in the vaccine group had not been infected with SARS-CoV-2 before, and their nucleocapsid antibodies were negative.

The source of this sequence is a human donor who received a COVID-19 vaccine. The gene calls are TRBV12-5 and TRBJ1-5; unclear D gene. The source material was CD4+ T cells from PBMCs cultured with HCoV-OC43 spike peptides, sampled before COVID-19 vaccination. As for subset: HCoV-OC43 spike overlapping peptide pool stimulation. The CDR3 sequence is CASGPPGNQPQHF. The CDR3 DNA reads TGTGCTAGTGGTCCCCCAGGCAATCAGCCCCAGCATTTT.